This entry features one T cell receptor (beta chain) sequence. The sample belongs to a study of technical replicates of blood from a handful of donors. The CDR3 extends over 11 amino acids. V shed 4 bases and J shed 3 bases, with 6 bases lying between them. CDR1 is SQVTM, CDR2 ANQGSEA, per germline. Measured with immunoSEQ multiplex PCR; TCRdb has only the in-frame clones, and not every one. The table has tens of thousands of clones, around nine tenths seen once. This sequence was found in a human donor in good health. Input material: T cells isolated from PBMCs. The chain is built from TRBV29-1 and TRBJ1-1; unclear D gene. The CDR3 DNA follows: TGCAGCGTTGGGCACCACACTGAAGCTTTCTTT. Its protein product is CSVGHHTEAFF.